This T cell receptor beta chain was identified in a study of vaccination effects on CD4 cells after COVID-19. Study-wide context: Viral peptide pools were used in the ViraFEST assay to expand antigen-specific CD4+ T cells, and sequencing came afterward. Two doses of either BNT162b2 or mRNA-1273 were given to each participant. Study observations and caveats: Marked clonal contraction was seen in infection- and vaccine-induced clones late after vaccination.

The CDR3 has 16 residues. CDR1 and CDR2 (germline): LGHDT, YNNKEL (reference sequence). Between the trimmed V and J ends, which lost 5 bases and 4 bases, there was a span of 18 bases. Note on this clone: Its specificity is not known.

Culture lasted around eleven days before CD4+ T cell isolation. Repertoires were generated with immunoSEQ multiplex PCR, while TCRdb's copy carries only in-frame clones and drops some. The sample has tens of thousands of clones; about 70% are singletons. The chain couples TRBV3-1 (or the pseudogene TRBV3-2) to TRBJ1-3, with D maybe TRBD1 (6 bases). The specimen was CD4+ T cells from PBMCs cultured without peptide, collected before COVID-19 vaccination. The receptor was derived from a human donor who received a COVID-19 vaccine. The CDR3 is CASSSFRGATGNTIYF. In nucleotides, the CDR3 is TGTGCCAGCAGCTCATTTCGGGGGGCAACGGGAAACACCATATATTTT.